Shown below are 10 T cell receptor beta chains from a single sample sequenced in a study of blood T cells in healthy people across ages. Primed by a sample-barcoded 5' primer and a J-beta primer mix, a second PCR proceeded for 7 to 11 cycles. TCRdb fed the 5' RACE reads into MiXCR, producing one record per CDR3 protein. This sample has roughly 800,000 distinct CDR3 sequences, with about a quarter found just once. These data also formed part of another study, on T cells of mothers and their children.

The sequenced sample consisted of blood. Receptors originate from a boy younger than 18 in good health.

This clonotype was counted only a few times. The CDR3 nucleotides are TGTGCCAGCAGTTACCCAGCGGGGGAGTCGTACCAAGAGACCCAGTACTTC. This encodes CASSYPAGESYQETQYF. The chain joins TRBV6-5 to TRBJ2-5; 8 bases match TRBD2. There are 17 residues in the CDR3. Per the germline V gene, CDR1 is MNHEY and CDR2 is SVGAGI. V lost 2 bases, J lost 0 bases, and 8 bases stayed unmatched.

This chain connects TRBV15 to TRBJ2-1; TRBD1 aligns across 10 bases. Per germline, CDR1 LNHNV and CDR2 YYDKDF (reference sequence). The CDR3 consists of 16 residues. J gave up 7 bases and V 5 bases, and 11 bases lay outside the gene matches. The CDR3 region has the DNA TGTGCCACCAGCCCACAAGGGACAGGGGCCGGGAATGAGCAGTTCTTC. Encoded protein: CATSPQGTGAGNEQFF.

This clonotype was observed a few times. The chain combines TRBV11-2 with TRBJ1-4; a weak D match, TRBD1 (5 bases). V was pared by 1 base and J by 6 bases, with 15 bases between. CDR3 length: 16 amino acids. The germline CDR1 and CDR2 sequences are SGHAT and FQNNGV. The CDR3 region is CASSLGPLPGHEKLFF. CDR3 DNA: TGTGCCAGCAGCTTAGGACCCCTACCAGGGCATGAAAAACTGTTTTTT.

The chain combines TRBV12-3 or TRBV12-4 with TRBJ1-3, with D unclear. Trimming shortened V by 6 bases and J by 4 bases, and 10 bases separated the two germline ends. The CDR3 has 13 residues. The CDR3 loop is CASSPQQGNTIYF. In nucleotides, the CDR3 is TGTGCCAGCAGCCCCCAACAGGGAAACACCATATATTTT.

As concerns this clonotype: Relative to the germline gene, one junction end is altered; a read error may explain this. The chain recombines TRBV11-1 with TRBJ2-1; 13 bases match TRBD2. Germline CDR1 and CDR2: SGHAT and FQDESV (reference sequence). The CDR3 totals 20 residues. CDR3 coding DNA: TGTGCCAGCAGCACGGGGACTAGCGGGACGTCACGAAGCTCCTACGATGAGCAGTTCTTC. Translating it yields CASSTGTSGTSRSSYDEQFF. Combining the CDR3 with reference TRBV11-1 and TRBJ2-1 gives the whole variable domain EAEVAQSPRYKITEKSQAVAFWCDPISGHATLYWYRQILGQGPELLVQFQDESVVDDSQLPKDRFSAERLKGVDSTLKIQPAELGDSAMYLCASSTGTSGTSRSSYDEQFFGPGTRLTVL.

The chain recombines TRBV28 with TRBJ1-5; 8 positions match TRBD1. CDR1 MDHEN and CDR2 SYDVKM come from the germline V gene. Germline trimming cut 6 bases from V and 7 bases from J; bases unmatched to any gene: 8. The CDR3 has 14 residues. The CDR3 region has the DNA TGTGCCAGCAGGCTACAGGGGGGAGGCCAGCCCCAGCATTTT. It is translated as CASRLQGGGQPQHF.

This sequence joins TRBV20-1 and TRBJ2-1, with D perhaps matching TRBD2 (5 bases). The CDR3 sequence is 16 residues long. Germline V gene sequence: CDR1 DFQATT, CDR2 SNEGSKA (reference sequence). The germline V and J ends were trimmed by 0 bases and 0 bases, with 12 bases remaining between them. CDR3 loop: CSARDYGGISYNEQFF. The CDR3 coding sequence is TGCAGTGCTAGAGATTACGGAGGAATCTCCTACAATGAGCAGTTCTTC.

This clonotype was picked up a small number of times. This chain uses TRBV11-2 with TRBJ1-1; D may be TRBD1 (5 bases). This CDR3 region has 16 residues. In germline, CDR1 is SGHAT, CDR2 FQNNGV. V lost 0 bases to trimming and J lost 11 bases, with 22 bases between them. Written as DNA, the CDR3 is TGTGCCAGCAGCTTAGAGGGGACCGGAAAAAAGGGTCCGGCTTTCTTT. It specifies CASSLEGTGKKGPAFF.

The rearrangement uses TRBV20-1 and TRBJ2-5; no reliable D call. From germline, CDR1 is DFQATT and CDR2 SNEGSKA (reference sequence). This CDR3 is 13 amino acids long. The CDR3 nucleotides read TGCAGAAAGTCCTTGGAGAGGCAAGAGACCCAGTACTTC. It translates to CRKSLERQETQYF.

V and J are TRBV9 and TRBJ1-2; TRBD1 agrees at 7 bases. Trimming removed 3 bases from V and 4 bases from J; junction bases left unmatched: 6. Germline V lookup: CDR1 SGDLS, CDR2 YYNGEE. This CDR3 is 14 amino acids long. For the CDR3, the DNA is TGTGCCAGCAGCGCTCAGACAGGGCCCTATGGCTACACCTTC. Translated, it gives CASSAQTGPYGYTF.